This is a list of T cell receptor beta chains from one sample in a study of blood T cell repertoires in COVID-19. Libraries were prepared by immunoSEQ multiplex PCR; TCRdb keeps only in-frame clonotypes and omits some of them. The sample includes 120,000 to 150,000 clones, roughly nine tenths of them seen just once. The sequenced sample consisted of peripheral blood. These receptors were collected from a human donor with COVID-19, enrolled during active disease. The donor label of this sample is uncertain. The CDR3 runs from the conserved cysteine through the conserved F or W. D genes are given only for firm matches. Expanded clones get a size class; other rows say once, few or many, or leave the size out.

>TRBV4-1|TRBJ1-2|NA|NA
CASSQPLRGYGYTF
TGCGCCAGCAGCCAACCCTTACGGGGCTATGGCTACACCTTC
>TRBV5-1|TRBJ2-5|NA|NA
CASSFSSQETQYF
TGCGCCAGCAGCTTTAGCAGCCAAGAGACCCAGTACTTC
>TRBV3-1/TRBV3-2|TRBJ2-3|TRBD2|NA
CASSSRLAGGVFLDTQYF
TGTGCCAGCAGCTCACGACTAGCGGGGGGAGTTTTTTTAGATACGCAGTATTTT
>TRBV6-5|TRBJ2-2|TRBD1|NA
CASSRQGSTGELFF
TGTGCCAGCAGTCGACAGGGAAGCACCGGGGAGCTGTTTTTT
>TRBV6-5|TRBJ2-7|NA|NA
CASSILVYHEQYF
TGTGCCAGCAGCATACTTGTTTACCACGAGCAGTACTTC
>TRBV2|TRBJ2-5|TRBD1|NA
CASTTDGQGFKTQYF
TGTGCCAGCACAACGGACGGACAGGGTTTTAAGACCCAGTACTTC
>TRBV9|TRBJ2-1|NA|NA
CASSVGTGAYNEQFF
TGTGCCAGCAGCGTAGGCACAGGCGCATACAATGAGCAGTTCTTC
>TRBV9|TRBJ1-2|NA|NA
CASSVDPYSGYTF
TGTGCCAGCAGCGTAGACCCTTACAGTGGCTACACCTTC
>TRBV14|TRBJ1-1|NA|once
CASSQDYRAGKAFF
TGTGCCAGCAGCCAAGATTATAGGGCAGGGAAAGCTTTCTTT
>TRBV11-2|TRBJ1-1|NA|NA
CASSLDNSGGHAFF
TGTGCCAGCAGCTTAGATAATTCGGGGGGCCACGCTTTCTTT
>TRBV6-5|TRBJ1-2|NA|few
CASSYLPGPAGGYTF
TGTGCCAGCAGTTACCTACCCGGGCCCGCGGGCGGCTACACCTTC
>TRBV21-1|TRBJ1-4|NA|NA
CASSPRDPWEKLFF
TGTGCCAGCAGCCCCCGGGATCCCTGGGAAAAACTGTTTTTT
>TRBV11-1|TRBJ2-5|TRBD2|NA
CASSLMGGDQETQYF
TGTGCCAGCAGCTTAATGGGGGGGGACCAAGAGACCCAGTACTTC
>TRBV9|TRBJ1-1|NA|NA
CASSPIPGEAFF
TGTGCCAGCAGCCCGATCCCAGGGGAAGCTTTCTTT
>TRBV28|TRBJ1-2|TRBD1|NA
CASTSGGRDYGYTF
TGTGCCAGCACTTCAGGGGGTCGGGACTATGGCTACACCTTC
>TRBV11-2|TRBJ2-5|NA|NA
CASSRLVAGGGDSRETQYF
TGTGCCAGCAGCCGCTTAGTGGCGGGGGGAGGGGACAGTCGAGAGACCCAGTACTTC
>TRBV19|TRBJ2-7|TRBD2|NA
CASSPTGGAPFYEQYF
TGTGCCAGTAGTCCAACCGGGGGGGCGCCCTTCTACGAGCAGTACTTC
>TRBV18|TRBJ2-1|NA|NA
CASSPVRSSYNEQFF
TGTGCCAGCTCACCAGTCCGGAGCTCCTACAATGAGCAGTTCTTC
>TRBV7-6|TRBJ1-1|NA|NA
CASSLGQVNTEAFF
TGTGCCAGCAGCTTAGGACAGGTGAACACTGAAGCTTTCTTT
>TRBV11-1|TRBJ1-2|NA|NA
CASSLGVGRDFYGYTF
TGTGCCAGCAGCTTAGGAGTCGGACGGGACTTCTATGGCTACACCTTC
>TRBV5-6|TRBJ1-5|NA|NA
CASSLEGAGNQPQHF
TGTGCCAGCAGCTTGGAAGGGGCGGGAAATCAGCCCCAGCATTTT
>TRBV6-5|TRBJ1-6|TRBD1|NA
CASSYWGTDLNSPLHF
TGTGCCAGCAGTTATTGGGGGACAGACCTTAATTCACCCCTCCACTTT
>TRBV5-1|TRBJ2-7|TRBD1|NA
CASSKTGVPYEQYF
TGCGCCAGCAGCAAGACAGGGGTTCCCTACGAGCAGTACTTC
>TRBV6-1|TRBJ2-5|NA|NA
CASSELRGETQYF
TGTGCCAGCAGTGAACTCCGGGGAGAGACCCAGTACTTC
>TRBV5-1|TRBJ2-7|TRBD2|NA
CASSLGTSGNSYEQYF
TGCGCCAGCAGCTTGGGGACTAGCGGGAACTCCTACGAGCAGTACTTC
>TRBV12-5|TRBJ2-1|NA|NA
CASGLNGGTDNEQFF
TGTGCTAGTGGTTTAAATGGCGGGACAGACAATGAGCAGTTCTTC
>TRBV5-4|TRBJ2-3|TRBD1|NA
CASSSLGQRRTDTQYF
TGTGCCAGCAGCTCCTTGGGACAGCGACGCACAGATACGCAGTATTTT
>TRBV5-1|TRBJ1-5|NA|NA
CASSLEGSSNQPQHF
TGCGCCAGCAGCTTGGAGGGGTCTAGCAATCAGCCCCAGCATTTT
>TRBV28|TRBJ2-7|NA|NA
CASTLGVRYEQYF
TGTGCCAGCACCCTAGGCGTACGTTACGAGCAGTACTTC
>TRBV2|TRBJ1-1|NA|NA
CASSRGWARDTEAFF
TGTGCCAGCAGCCGCGGATGGGCCAGGGACACTGAAGCTTTCTTT
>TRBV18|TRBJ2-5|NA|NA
CASSPRTAEETQYF
TGTGCCAGCTCACCCCGGACAGCCGAAGAGACCCAGTACTTC